The TCR beta chain described here comes from a study of blood T cells in healthy people across ages. Germline loops: CDR1 SQVTM, CDR2 ANQGSEA. There are 11 residues in the CDR3. With 6 bases removed from V and 6 bases from J, the gap between germline ends came to 11 bases. This clonotype has at least ten counts. Isolating PBMCs gave at least 6 million of these cells per sample. Primers used in a second PCR of about 6 to 12 cycles were a sample-barcoded 5' primer and a J-beta primer mix. TCRdb recomputed calls from the 5' RACE reads with MiXCR, one row per CDR3 protein. Of 1.5 million to 2 million distinct CDR3 sequences listed, 28% are singletons.

The chain uses TRBV29-1 and TRBJ1-2; D is ambiguous. The sequencing input was blood. The TCR originated in a woman in her twenties or thirties in good health. Here the CDR3 reads CSVDGRDGYTF. CDR3 in DNA: TGCAGCGTCGACGGGAGGGATGGCTACACCTTC. The full variable domain, in which reference TRBV29-1 and TRBJ1-2 provide the parts outside the CDR3, is SAVISQKPSRDICQRGTSLTIQCQVDSQVTMMFWYRQQPGQSLTLIATANQGSEATYESGFVIDKFPISRPNLTFSTLTVSNMSPEDSSIYLCSVDGRDGYTFGSGTRLTVV.